This T cell receptor beta chain was profiled in a study of shared clonotypes between healthy human individuals. Across the whole study: Donor composition was a couple of women and three men, aged 18 to 49. The study's findings and limits: Only blood was sampled; tissue repertoires likely differ.

CD45RO-negative cells were positively selected for CCR7, leaving out terminally differentiated effector memory CD45RA+ cells. Every donor was a Caucasian adult from Nashville, Tennessee. Investigators spread the genomic DNA of each subset evenly over several immunoSEQ plates. Repertoires were generated with immunoSEQ multiplex PCR, while TCRdb's copy carries only in-frame clones and drops some. The repertoire holds some 2.1 million clones, with about 94% as singletons. Per germline, CDR1 SGHTA and CDR2 FQGNSA. The CDR3 is 15 residues long. Losses at the gene ends were 1 base for V and 8 bases for J; bases not matched to a gene: 5. Comments on this clone: No antigen is known for it.

This receptor was taken from a man aged 18 to 29 in good health. Some clones in this sample may be carry-over from other donors' samples. The chain couples TRBV7-2 to TRBJ2-1; 10 bases match TRBD2. The sequencing sample was made of naive CD8+ T cells from PBMCs. The CDR3 DNA follows: TGTGCCAGCAGCTTAGGAGGGCTAGCGGGAGATGAGCAGTTCTTC. This codes for CASSLGGLAGDEQFF.